This entry describes one TCR beta chain. This clonotype was seen a few times. Its antigen has not been determined. No base qualities exist here, and no much larger clone lies one base off it. The data were taken from a study of CD8 T cells in Susac syndrome (dated by TCRdb to about 2019). Background for the entire study: Whether CD8+ T cell activation and differentiation in Susac syndrome was antigen driven was tested using repertoire sequencing. Clonality of the CD8+ T cell repertoire was compared between roughly eleven healthy donors, approximately 14 Susac syndrome patients and under 16 multiple sclerosis patients.

Deletion took 3 bases off V and 5 bases off J, with a span of 13 bases between the germline ends. For CDR1 and CDR2, the germline V gene (reference sequence) lists MNHEY and SMNVEV. CDR3 length: 14 amino acids, cysteine to phenylalanine. CDR3 DNA is the only sequence kept; it has 42 bases, read in frame from the first base. RNA was extracted with the RNeasy kit and about 0.5 to 1 ug was reverse transcribed using random hexamers. TCR beta CDR3 regions were amplified with the immunoSEQ multiplex PCR assay covering 54 Vbeta and 13 Jbeta segments. PCR amplification bias was corrected by using a synthetic template baseline for primer optimization and computational correction. As for the authors' bioinformatics: Only productive sequences were kept, with reads annotated to V, D and J genes according to IMGT and analyzed in immunoSEQ Analyzer. To calculate clonality, Shannon entropy was normalized by log2 of the number of productive unique sequences and then subtracted from one. Public and private clones were assessed among the 100 most prevalent clones of each patient and control. Clones were defined as Susac-specific if absent from the healthy and MS cohorts, from under 1,200 published viral clones and from other ImmuneACCESS disease sequences. The raw public data were reprocessed by TCRdb itself: fastp quality trimming at Q25, MiXCR clonotype calling, in-frame beta chains only. Rows are unified per CDR3 protein, each entry keeping the most common DNA and genes. TCRdb assigned the V and J calls; the authors' analysis was not used. For this sample there are about 280,000 distinct CDR3 sequences; 70% to 90% appear just once. The ten top clones hold approximately 0.11% of the sample.

Broad study findings and their caveats: The TCR sequencing and HLA analysis was acknowledged to have included a relatively small number of individuals.

Peripheral blood CD8+ and CD4+ T cells from healthy donors, Susac syndrome patients and multiple sclerosis patients were profiled by high-throughput TCR beta sequencing. Treatment-naive patients with stable or active relapsing-remitting disease fulfilling revised McDonald criteria were used as multiple sclerosis controls. Bulk CD8+ and CD4+ T cells were purified by magnetic negative isolation, while CD8+ TEMRA cells were enriched using FACS. Blood was drawn into EDTA tubes, processed within 24 hours, and PBMCs were isolated by density gradient centrifugation. PBMCs destined for TCR sequencing were cryopreserved in liquid nitrogen and later thawed in a 37 °C water bath. Purity of sorted or isolated CD4+, CD8+ and CD8+ TEMRA cells was at least 90%.

The sequencing input was CD8+ T cells from PBMCs. The TCR comes from a human donor with multiple sclerosis. Recombination connected TRBV27 to TRBJ1-1; the D region possibly corresponds to TRBD1 (5 bases align). In nucleotides, the sequence is TGTGCCAGCAGTTTTGGGGGTGGTTTTACTGAAGCTTTCTTT. It translates as CASSFGGGFTEAFF.